This TCR beta chain was profiled in a study of T cells expressing NK-cell markers. The overall study: Sorted T-cell subsets CD3+CD56+NKG2C+, CD3+CD56+NKG2C- and CD3+CD56-NKG2C+ were TCR beta-sequenced. Seropositivity for HCMV was found in seven of the eight sequenced donors, with one seronegative. Study-level findings and limits: The share of CD8+ T cells held by dominant NKG2C+ clonotypes was about 1.0-7.5% in six donors.

The CDR3 length is 17 residues. Germline V gives CDR1 SGHTA, CDR2 FQGNSA. TCRdb re-called the 5' RACE reads and shows each CDR3 protein once, DNA omitted. This sample contains 500,000 to 700,000 distinct CDR3 sequences. Details on this clonotype: What it binds is not known.

Sequenced material: blood T cells: a sorted CD56 or NKG2C T cell subset, CD4+ or CD8+ T cells, or bulk PBMC T cells (not recorded which). The sequence was obtained from a man between 18 and 35 years old in good health. The gene calls are TRBV7-2 and TRBJ2-3; TCRdb outputs TRBD2, but without DNA this stays unchecked. The CDR3 sequence: CASSVPRTSESTDTQYF. The full variable domain, its missing parts supplied by reference TRBV7-2 and TRBJ2-3, is GAGVSQSPSNKVTEKGKDVELRCDPISGHTALYWYRQSLGQGLEFLIYFQGNSAPDKSGLPSDRFSAERTGGSVSTLTIQRTQQEDSAVYLCASSVPRTSESTDTQYFGPGTRLTVL.